This entry lists 5 T cell receptor beta chains sequenced from one sample in a study of blood T cell repertoires in COVID-19. Sequencing was performed with immunoSEQ multiplex PCR; in TCRdb, only in-frame clones are kept and a portion is missing. This table has about 250,000 clones, 84% appearing once. Sequenced: peripheral blood. These receptors all come from a man aged 50-59 years with active or convalescent COVID-19.

The rearrangement uses TRBV11-2 and TRBJ2-2; 13 nucleotides line up with TRBD2. V was clipped by 3 bases and J by 1 base; unmatched bases: 2. This CDR3 is built from 17 residues. Germline V lookup: CDR1 SGHAT, CDR2 FQNNGV. The CDR3 DNA reads as TGTGCCAGCAGCTTCCGACTAGCGGGGGGGAACACCGGGGAGCTGTTTTTT. It specifies CASSFRLAGGNTGELFF.

The chain couples TRBV28 to TRBJ1-3, with D possibly being TRBD1 (5 bases). The V and J ends lost 5 bases and 5 bases respectively, with 13 bases between them. Looked up from germline, CDR1 is MDHEN and CDR2 is SYDVKM. The CDR3 loop spans 14 amino acids. CDR3 in amino acids: CASSLKRGRNTIYF. Here the CDR3 DNA reads TGTGCCAGCAGTCTGAAACGGGGGAGAAACACCATATATTTT. Filled out from reference TRBV28 and TRBJ1-3, the complete variable domain reads DVKVTQSSRYLVKRTGEKVFLECVQDMDHENMFWYRQDPGLGLRLIYFSYDVKMKEKGDIPEGYSVSREKKERFSLILESASTNQTSMYLCASSLKRGRNTIYFGEGSWLTVV.

The chain combines TRBV7-6 with TRBJ2-7, with TRBD1 matching 9 bases. There are 17 residues in the CDR3. V lost 4 bases, J lost 6 bases, and 16 bases stayed unmatched. Germline CDR1 SGHVS, CDR2 FNYEAQ. The CDR3 sequence: CASSSATGGVGIVEQYF. DNA of the CDR3: TGTGCCAGCAGCTCGGCGACAGGGGGGGTTGGAATAGTCGAGCAGTACTTC.

The rearrangement uses TRBV18 and TRBJ1-1; no firm D call. The CDR3 sequence is 16 residues long. The V end was cut by 1 base, the J end by 0 bases, with 12 bases between. The germline CDR1 and CDR2 sequences are KGHSH and LQKENI. The CDR3 sequence is CASSPRPGLMNTEAFF. CDR3 nucleotide sequence: TGTGCCAGCTCACCACGCCCGGGGTTAATGAACACTGAAGCTTTCTTT.

This clone was found once. This chain joins TRBV29-1 and TRBJ1-5; 10 bases match TRBD1. CDR1 SQVTM and CDR2 ANQGSEA come from the germline V gene. J was trimmed by 5 bases and V by 4 bases; bases with no gene match: 11. This CDR3 is 16 amino acids long. CDR3: CSVGFLGTGADQPQHF. The CDR3 nucleotides read TGCAGCGTTGGATTCCTCGGGACAGGGGCCGATCAGCCCCAGCATTTT. Filled out from reference TRBV29-1 and TRBJ1-5, the complete variable domain reads SAVISQKPSRDICQRGTSLTIQCQVDSQVTMMFWYRQQPGQSLTLIATANQGSEATYESGFVIDKFPISRPNLTFSTLTVSNMSPEDSSIYLCSVGFLGTGADQPQHFGDGTRLSIL.